Sequencing of this TCR beta chain was carried out in a study of T-cell reconstitution after alpha-beta-depleted transplantation in children. This clonotype has a single count. Antigen unknown. Regarding the study as a whole: Newly produced T cells mostly accounted for T-cell counts and diversity one year post-transplant. The origin of alpha-beta T cells about two months after transplant was reportedly several hundred expanded graft clones. Some patients showed high day-60 TCRbeta diversity, which derived from surviving recipient T cells and thymic progenitors.

The V and J ends lost 3 bases and 2 bases respectively, with 11 bases between them. Germline V gene data show CDR1 as MDHEN and CDR2 as SYDVKM. The CDR3 is 14 residues long. Unique molecular identifiers featured in how the TCRbeta library was prepared. TCRdb passed the PCR reads through MiXCR, listing each CDR3 protein once. The sample records 540,000 or so distinct CDR3 sequences, 20% to 25% being singletons. This rearrangement joins TRBV28 to TRBJ2-7; the D gene is possibly TRBD2 (7 bases). Here the sequenced sample was PBMCs, mostly from graft donor cells, taken 360 days after TCRalphabeta/CD19-depleted stem cell transplant. The receptor was derived from a boy younger than two who had a stem cell transplant for acute myeloid leukemia, so the T cells may come from the graft donor. This CDR3 reads CASSFWGGPYEQYF. The CDR3 DNA reads TGTGCCAGCAGTTTTTGGGGGGGGCCCTACGAGCAGTACTTC.